The 27 T cell receptor beta chains listed next were all sequenced from one sample in a study of blood T cells in healthy people across ages. A second PCR, run for about 7 to 11 cycles, used a sample-barcoded 5' primer plus a J-beta primer mix. Via MiXCR, TCRdb re-called the 5' RACE reads, giving one row per CDR3 protein. The data hold 870,000 or so distinct CDR3 sequences, with roughly 26% observed a single time. What was sequenced was blood. All receptors derive from a woman of 80 years or more in good health.

In its sample, this clonotype was seen a few times. The J gene is TRBJ1-1, the V gene TRBV6-2 or TRBV6-3; D gene ambiguous. Trimming stripped 2 bases from V and 4 bases from J, with 8 bases between. This CDR3 is 13 amino acids long. The germline CDR1 and CDR2 sequences are MNHEY and SVGEGT. The CDR3, as DNA: TGTGCCAGCAGTTACGGCCCGCCCACTGAAGCTTTCTTT. It encodes CASSYGPPTEAFF.

J is TRBJ2-1 and V is TRBV5-6; D not certain. The CDR3 is 14 amino acids. The V and J ends lost 3 bases and 12 bases respectively, with 19 bases between them. CDR1 and CDR2 (germline): SGHDT, YYEEEE. CDR3 coding DNA: TGTGCCAGCAGCTGGGCCGGGTCCTACGCCCTGCAGTTCTTC. Amino acids: CASSWAGSYALQFF.

The chain combines TRBV20-1 with TRBJ2-1; 9 bases line up with TRBD2. This CDR3 region has 12 residues. Germline V gene lookup returns CDR1 DFQATT and CDR2 SNEGSKA (reference sequence). The ends lost 4 bases at V and 7 bases at J; junction bases unmatched: 2. The CDR3 reads CSAKAGGNEQFF. CDR3 in DNA: TGCAGTGCTAAGGCGGGAGGGAATGAGCAGTTCTTC.

This clonotype was seen ten or more times. A much more abundant neighbour one base away suggests this may be a read error. This rearrangement joins TRBV29-1 to TRBJ2-5; 11 bases are shared with TRBD2. Unmatched junction bases numbered 14, after V lost 3 bases and J lost 11 bases. CDR1 is SQVTM and CDR2 is ANQGSEA in the germline V gene. The CDR3 sequence is 15 residues long. The CDR3 is CSVDGVAGGYNEQYF. CDR3 DNA sequence: TGCAGCGTTGATGGGGTAGCGGGGGGGTACAATGAGCAGTACTTC.

This clonotype was recorded many times. The V call is TRBV6-2 or TRBV6-3, the J call TRBJ2-3; TRBD1 agrees at 10 bases. The CDR3 has 14 amino acids. Trimming removed 4 bases from V and 5 bases from J; junction bases left unmatched: 3. Germline CDR1 and CDR2: MNHEY and SVGEGT. The CDR3 region is CASSSGQGEDTQYF. Here the CDR3 DNA reads TGTGCCAGCAGTTCCGGACAGGGGGAAGATACGCAGTATTTT.

In its sample, this clonotype was seen many times. The chain is built from TRBV6-5 and TRBJ2-3; 7 nucleotides agree with TRBD1. The ends lost 2 bases at V and 4 bases at J; junction bases unmatched: 3. Germline CDR1 reads MNHEY; CDR2 reads SVGAGI. The CDR3 totals 14 residues. Here the CDR3 reads CASSYRQGADTQYF. CDR3 nucleotides: TGTGCCAGCAGTTACAGGCAGGGGGCAGATACGCAGTATTTT.

The table lists this clonotype with a few counts. The J gene is TRBJ2-5, the V gene TRBV6-2 or TRBV6-3, with D unclear. The V and J ends lost 6 bases and 4 bases respectively, with 21 bases between them. The CDR3 runs 16 residues. CDR1 is MNHEY, CDR2 SVGEGT, per germline. The CDR3 DNA sequence: TGTGCCAGCAGGGTTCCCGTAGGACGACCGGGAGAGACCCAGTACTTC. This gives the protein CASRVPVGRPGETQYF.

The chain uses TRBV7-9 and TRBJ1-2; the D gene is possibly TRBD1 (6 bases). Germline-derived CDR1 and CDR2 are SEHNR and FQNEAQ (reference sequence). The CDR3 extends over 11 amino acids. V lost 3 bases, J lost 13 bases, and 12 bases lay in between. The CDR3 loop is CASSLGASATF. The CDR3 DNA sequence: TGTGCCAGCAGCTTGGGGGCGTCTGCCACCTTC. Variable domain in full (rest from reference TRBV7-9 and TRBJ1-2): DTGVSQNPRHKITKRGQNVTFRCDPISEHNRLYWYRQTLGQGPEFLTYFQNEAQLEKSRLLSDRFSAERPKGSFSTLEIQRTEQGDSAMYLCASSLGASATFGSGTRLTVV.

This clonotype showed up just a few times. One base away lies a much larger clone, so this may be a sequencing read error. The chain recombines TRBV6-2 or TRBV6-3 with TRBJ2-5, with 7 bases identical to TRBD2. This CDR3 is built from 12 residues. Germline lookup yields CDR1 MNHEY and CDR2 SVGEGT. J lost 12 bases, V lost 2 bases, and 6 bases had no gene match. In DNA, the CDR3 is TGTGCCAGCAGTTACCTCGGGGGGTGGGAGTACTTC. Its translation is CASSYLGGWEYF.

This rearrangement joins TRBV12-3 or TRBV12-4 to TRBJ2-7; D might be TRBD2 (5 bases). This CDR3 comprises 14 residues. V was trimmed by 2 bases and J by 6 bases, leaving 14 bases between them. CDR3 in DNA: TGTGCCAGCAGTTTATCCGGGTTTGAGGGCGAGCAGTACTTC. Its protein is CASSLSGFEGEQYF.

As for this clonotype: The germline gene is not matched at one end of the junction; a read error may be the cause. V and J are TRBV5-1 and TRBJ2-2, with D perhaps given as TRBD1 or TRBD2 (5 bases each). Germline lookup yields CDR1 SGHRS and CDR2 YFSETQ. There are 16 residues in the CDR3. The CDR3 spells CASSLLQGANTGERFF. CDR3 nucleotide sequence: TGCGCCAGCAGCTTACTGCAGGGTGCAAACACCGGGGAGCGGTTTTTT.

The CDR3 region is CASSLVTGNNEQFF. Written as DNA, the CDR3 is TGTGCCAGCAGCTTGGTTACAGGGAACAATGAGCAGTTCTTC. The rearrangement links TRBV5-5 to TRBJ2-1; D might be TRBD1 (6 bases). The CDR3 spans 14 residues. Trimming took off 0 bases at V and 5 bases at J, with 9 bases between the two ends. Germline lookup yields CDR1 SGHKS and CDR2 YYEKEE (reference sequence). The full variable domain, with the rest looked up from reference TRBV5-5 and TRBJ2-1, is DAGVTQSPTHLIKTRGQQVTLRCSPISGHKSVSWYQQVLGQGPQFIFQYYEKEERGRGNFPDRFSARQFPNYSSELNVNALLLGDSALYLCASSLVTGNNEQFFGPGTRLTVL.

At least ten counts were recorded for this clonotype. CDR3 nucleotide sequence: TGCAGTGCTAGAGATCTGACTAGCGGGGGGCCCATTAGTGATGAGCAGTTCTTC. It codes for CSARDLTSGGPISDEQFF. The chain is built from TRBV20-1 and TRBJ2-1; 13 positions match TRBD2. The CDR3 consists of 18 residues. Losses at the gene ends were 0 bases for V and 8 bases for J; bases not matched to a gene: 13. Germline CDR1 and CDR2: DFQATT and SNEGSKA (reference sequence).

V gene TRBV15 combines with J gene TRBJ2-7; D may be TRBD1 (5 bases). V lost 5 bases to trimming and J lost 0 bases, with 14 bases between them. The CDR3 is 15 amino acids. CDR1 is LNHNV, CDR2 YYDKDF, per germline (reference sequence). CDR3 protein: CATSDQGSLSYEQYF. CDR3 coding DNA: TGTGCCACCAGCGATCAGGGTTCTCTCTCCTACGAGCAGTACTTC.

In this sample, this clonotype turned up a few times. The chain has TRBV6-5 and TRBJ1-3; D is possibly TRBD1 (5 bases). From germline, CDR1 is MNHEY and CDR2 SVGAGI. Trimming removed 6 bases at V and 7 bases at J, with 16 bases between. The CDR3 runs to 14 residues. The CDR3 DNA reads TGTGCCAGCAGAGGTGGACATCCACGGAACACCATATATTTT. Protein product: CASRGGHPRNTIYF.

This chain links TRBV11-2 with TRBJ2-5; possibly TRBD2 for D (5 bases). Trimming left V 3 bases short and J 5 bases short, with 16 bases between. CDR1 and CDR2 from the germline V gene are SGHAT and FQNNGV. The CDR3 length is 15 residues. CDR3 in DNA: TGTGCCAGCAGCTTGGAGGTTTCTTCATGGGAGACCCAGTACTTC. Its translation is CASSLEVSSWETQYF.

The genes are TRBV29-1 and TRBJ2-1; the D gene is possibly TRBD1 (6 bases). The CDR3 runs 14 residues. The V and J ends lost 5 bases and 0 bases respectively, with 11 bases between them. In germline, CDR1 is SQVTM, CDR2 ANQGSEA. The CDR3: CSVPTGSSYNEQFF. The CDR3 nucleotides read TGCAGCGTTCCGACAGGTTCCTCCTACAATGAGCAGTTCTTC.

This clonotype was seen a few times. CDR3 region: CASETRIGNEQFF. CDR3 nucleotide sequence: TGTGCCAGCGAGACCCGAATCGGGAATGAGCAGTTCTTC. The chain joins TRBV28 to TRBJ2-1; no definite D call. Germline V lookup: CDR1 MDHEN, CDR2 SYDVKM. The CDR3 has 13 residues. V gave up 8 bases and J gave up 7 bases, with 15 bases separating them.

There are many counts of this clonotype. The CDR3 is CASRERGPQETQYF. CDR3 bases: TGTGCCAGCAGGGAGCGGGGTCCCCAAGAGACCCAGTACTTC. The rearrangement joins TRBV6-2 or TRBV6-3 to TRBJ2-5; 7 nucleotides match TRBD2. The length of the CDR3 is 14 residues. Germline V CDR1 and CDR2: MNHEY, SVGEGT. The V gene end was trimmed by 6 bases and the J gene end by 1 base; junction bases not matched to a gene: 5.

The chain carries TRBV30 and TRBJ1-2; D ambiguous. The CDR3 runs to 13 residues. V was pared by 0 bases and J by 8 bases, with 13 bases between. Germline loops: CDR1 GTSNPN, CDR2 SVGIG (reference sequence). CDR3 protein: CAWSVSGLSGYTF. CDR3 sequence (DNA): TGTGCCTGGAGTGTATCGGGTCTTAGCGGCTACACCTTC.

At least ten counts were recorded for this clonotype. The V and J genes are TRBV10-2 and TRBJ2-7; 8 nucleotides align to TRBD1. Germline CDR1 reads WSHSY; CDR2 reads SAAADI. The ends lost 3 bases at V and 1 base at J; junction bases unmatched: 14. The CDR3 has 18 amino acids. This CDR3 reads CASSDRRSVGTGSYEQYF. CDR3 in DNA: TGCGCCAGCAGTGACAGGCGGAGTGTCGGGACAGGATCCTACGAGCAGTACTTC.

This clonotype was seen only a few times. The chain uses TRBV30 and TRBJ1-1, with D hard to call. The CDR3 sequence is 13 residues long. The germline gives CDR1 GTSNPN, CDR2 SVGIG (reference sequence). V was shortened by 8 bases and J by 1 base, with 14 bases between the two germline ends. CDR3 in amino acids: CAGQVSPNTEAFF. The CDR3 nucleotides read TGTGCCGGGCAGGTGTCCCCGAACACTGAAGCTTTCTTT.

This clonotype was seen at least ten times. V gene TRBV5-1 combines with J gene TRBJ2-7; 8 bases match TRBD2. The CDR3 spans 16 residues. The germline V gene encodes CDR1 SGHRS and CDR2 YFSETQ. With V trimmed by 4 bases and J by 1 base, 10 bases remained unmatched. DNA for the CDR3: TGCGCCAGCAGCCCCTTGACTAGCGCGCGATCCTACGAGCAGTACTTC. Protein sequence: CASSPLTSARSYEQYF.

This clonotype occurred a few times. V usage is TRBV5-4 and J usage is TRBJ2-6, with D possibly TRBD2 on 6 matching bases. This CDR3 is 15 amino acids long. The germline V gene encodes CDR1 SGHNT and CDR2 YYREEE (reference sequence). The ends were cut back, 2 bases at V and 2 bases at J, with 8 bases in the middle. The CDR3 loop is CASSFGGTGANVLTF. CDR3 nucleotides: TGTGCCAGCAGCTTTGGAGGGACTGGGGCCAACGTCCTGACTTTC.

Only a few counts were recorded for this clonotype. A much larger clone differs from this one at a single base, so this may be a read error. The genes are TRBV6-5 and TRBJ2-7; D gene uncertain. CDR3 length equals 13 residues. The germline V and J ends were trimmed by 5 bases and 7 bases, with 15 bases remaining between them. Germline V CDR1 and CDR2: MNHEY, SVGAGI. The CDR3 loop is CASSPVGTNEQYF. The CDR3 nucleotides are TGTGCCAGCAGTCCCGTGGGTACCAATGAGCAGTACTTC.

The chain links TRBV20-1 to TRBJ1-5; TRBD1 might be the D (5 bases). In germline, CDR1 is DFQATT, CDR2 SNEGSKA (reference sequence). The V end lost 3 bases, the J end lost 7 bases, and 19 bases lay between the germline ends. The length of the CDR3 is 15 residues. The CDR3 DNA sequence: TGCAGTGCTAGTCAAAATCAGGGTTCACGACAGCCCCAGCATTTT. This encodes CSASQNQGSRQPQHF.

The gene calls are TRBV30 and TRBJ1-6; D gene ambiguous. This CDR3 has 14 residues. V lost 2 bases and J lost 9, with 14 bases in between. The germline V gene encodes CDR1 GTSNPN and CDR2 SVGIG (reference sequence). The CDR3 loop reads CAWSRGFDGSPLHF. CDR3 DNA: TGTGCCTGGAGTCGGGGTTTCGACGGTTCACCCCTCCACTTT.